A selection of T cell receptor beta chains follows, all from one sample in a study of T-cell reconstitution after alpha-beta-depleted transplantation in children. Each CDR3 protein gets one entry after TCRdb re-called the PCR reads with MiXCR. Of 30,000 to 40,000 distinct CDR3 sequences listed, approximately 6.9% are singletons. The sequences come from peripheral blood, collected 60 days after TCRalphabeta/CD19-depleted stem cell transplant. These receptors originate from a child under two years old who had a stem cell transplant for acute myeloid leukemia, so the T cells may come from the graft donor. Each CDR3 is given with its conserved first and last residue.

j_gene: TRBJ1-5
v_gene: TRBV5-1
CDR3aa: CASSFLGGNQPQHF

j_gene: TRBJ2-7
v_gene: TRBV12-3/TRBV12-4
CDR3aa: CASTALAGGSYEQYF

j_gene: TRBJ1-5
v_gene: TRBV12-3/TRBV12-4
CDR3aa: CASSFERALNQPQHF

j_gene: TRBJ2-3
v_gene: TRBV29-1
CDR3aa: CSVDLGGPDRTDTQYF

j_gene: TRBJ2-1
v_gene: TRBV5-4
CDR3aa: CASSLGLAHNEQFF

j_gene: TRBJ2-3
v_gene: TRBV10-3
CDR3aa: CAYREQGIDTQYF

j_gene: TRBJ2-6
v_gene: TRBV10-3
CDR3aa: CAIRPHGTSGYSGANVLTF

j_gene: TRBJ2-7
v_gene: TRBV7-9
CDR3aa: CASSLMPYEQYF

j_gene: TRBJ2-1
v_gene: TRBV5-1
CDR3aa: CASSFTGTNNEQFF

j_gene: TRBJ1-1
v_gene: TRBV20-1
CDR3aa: CSAETYLNTEAFF

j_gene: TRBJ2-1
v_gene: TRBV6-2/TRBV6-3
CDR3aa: CASSYRTGDNSGRAGDEQFF